This T cell receptor beta chain is drawn from a study of T-cell memory formation after mild COVID-19. Study context: Largely donor-specific sequence clusters came from a couple of donors.

5'RACE primed from the constant segment yielded TCR alpha and TCR beta cDNA libraries bearing sample barcodes and UMIs. Using its own MiXCR run on the 5' RACE reads, TCRdb lists one record per CDR3 protein. The sample lists roughly 100,000 distinct CDR3 sequences; about 12% were seen once. V lost 3 bases to trimming and J lost 6 bases, with 12 bases between them. The CDR3 consists of 14 residues. Germline V gives CDR1 MNHEY, CDR2 SMNVEV (reference sequence). Sequencing was performed on PBMCs or a T cell subset sorted from them (not recorded which). The sequence came from an adult woman who had mild COVID-19 (a few samples of this study predate the infection). Cell type and time point are not known. The rearrangement joins TRBV27 to TRBJ1-5; possible D gene TRBD1, 6 bases. CDR3 residues: CASSFQGYGQPQHF. CDR3 DNA: TGTGCCAGCAGTTTTCAGGGGTACGGTCAGCCCCAGCATTTT.